A single T cell receptor beta chain is shown here with its context. The antigen it binds to is not known. Base qualities are not recorded, but no much larger clone differs from it by a single base. Enrollment in ICON was initiated in the first half of 2016, and the last patient was enrolled in 2018. Fresh tumor and matched uninvolved tissue for in-depth immune analyses, including TCR sequencing, were collected from a subcohort of some 69 patients. DNA isolated from bulk tissue, without cell sorting, was used for TCR sequencing. The data derive from a study of tumor-infiltrating lymphocytes in localized non-small cell lung cancer (dated by TCRdb to about 2021). Study-wide context: Patients whose samples were collected after neoadjuvant chemotherapy, as well as both smokers and never-smokers and several histologies, were included in the cohort. The overall ICON cohort was composed of approximately 150 surgical patients with localized non-small cell lung cancer whose tumors were resected. From each patient came resected tumor tissue plus uninvolved lung tissue from that same patient, and the uninvolved lung tissue was described as non-adjacent to the tumor. For under 65 patients, immunoSEQ T-cell fraction was compared between paired tumor and uninvolved lung. Alongside flow cytometry, multiplex immunofluorescence, RNA-seq, exome sequencing and proteomics, TCR sequencing was applied to the same patients as one of several integrated assays.

TCR sequencing with the immunoSEQ assay provided the T-cell fraction in tumor and uninvolved lung tissue. As for how the authors treated the data: For survival analysis, patients were split into high (upper tertile) and low (lower two tertiles) T-cell fraction groups and compared by log-rank test. A signed-rank test was used to test paired tumor versus uninvolved lung differences in T-cell fraction. Drawn from immuneACCESS, this table holds only the in-frame rearrangements with V and J called that TCRdb kept. Clones are partly lost; checked studies trace under half to an unresolved V gene and leave the rest unexplained. That table gives V, J and clone size, and the DNA gave D and trimming. The sample yields several thousand clones; over 60% were counted once. About 12% of the sample rests with the top ten. Taken from the germline V gene, the CDR1 and CDR2 loops are MNHGY and SVAAGI. The cysteine opens and the phenylalanine closes a CDR3 of 13 amino acids. Just the 39-base CDR3 DNA is kept, in frame starting at base 1. Trimming takes 3 bases from V and 5 bases from J, and the germline ends sit 10 bases apart.

Study-wide findings and limitations: Higher T cell infiltration in tumors than in uninvolved lung tissue was supported by TCRbeta sequencing, consistent with immunofluorescence CD3 counts. Recurrence-free survival showed no association with tumor T-cell fraction measured by TCR sequencing (p = 0.61). Because different pieces of the same tissue were used for different assays, technical variation could not be separated from intratumor heterogeneity. Assay coverage varied across patients depending on available tissue quantity, so only a subset of the cohort had TCR sequencing. TCR-derived T-cell fraction did not differ between the flow cytometry-defined immunotypes IM1 (good prognosis) and IM2 (poor prognosis).

This receptor was taken from a human donor with non-small cell lung cancer. The chain employs TRBV6-9 and TRBJ1-2; the D gene cannot be named for sure. Material for sequencing was lung tumor tissue. The DNA is as follows: TGTGCCAGCAGTTACTTAATGGGTTATGGCTACACCTTC. Its amino acids are CASSYLMGYGYTF.